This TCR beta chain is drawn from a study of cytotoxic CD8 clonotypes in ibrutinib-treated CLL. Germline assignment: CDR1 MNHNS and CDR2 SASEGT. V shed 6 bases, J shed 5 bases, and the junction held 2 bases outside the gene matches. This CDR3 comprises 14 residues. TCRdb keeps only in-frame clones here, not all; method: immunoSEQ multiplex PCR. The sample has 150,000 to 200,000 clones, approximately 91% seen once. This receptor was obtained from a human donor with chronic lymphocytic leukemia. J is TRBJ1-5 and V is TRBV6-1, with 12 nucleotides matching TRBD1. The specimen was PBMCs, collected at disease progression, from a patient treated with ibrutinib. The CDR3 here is CASSGTGGYQPQHF. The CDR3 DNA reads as TGTGCCAGCAGCGGGACAGGGGGCTATCAGCCCCAGCATTTT.